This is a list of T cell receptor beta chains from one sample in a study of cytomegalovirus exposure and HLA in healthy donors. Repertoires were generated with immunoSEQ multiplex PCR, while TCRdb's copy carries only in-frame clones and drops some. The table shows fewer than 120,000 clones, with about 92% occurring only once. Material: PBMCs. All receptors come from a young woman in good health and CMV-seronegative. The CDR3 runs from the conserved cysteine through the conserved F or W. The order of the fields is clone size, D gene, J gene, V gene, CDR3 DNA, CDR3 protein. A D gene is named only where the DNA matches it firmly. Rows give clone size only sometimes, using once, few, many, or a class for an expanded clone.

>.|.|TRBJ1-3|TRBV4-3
TGCGCCAGCAGCCAAGATGTCAGCTCTGGAAACACCATATATTTT
CASSQDVSSGNTIYF
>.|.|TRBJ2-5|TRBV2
TGTGCCAGCAGTGAACGAGAGCGGGAGACCCAGTACTTC
CASSERERETQYF
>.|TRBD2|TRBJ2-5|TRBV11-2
TGTGCCAGCAGCTTCCCTAGCGGCCCCCAAGAGACCCAGTACTTC
CASSFPSGPQETQYF
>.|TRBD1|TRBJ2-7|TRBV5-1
TGCGCCAGCAGCGGGGCTCGGGACAGGGTTACCTACGAGCAGTACTTC
CASSGARDRVTYEQYF
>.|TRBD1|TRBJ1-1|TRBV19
TGTGCCAGTAGTATTTTGGGGAAGACAGGGGCGAACACTGAAGCTTTCTTT
CASSILGKTGANTEAFF
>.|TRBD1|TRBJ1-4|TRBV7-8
TGTGCCAGCAGCTTAGGAACAGGGGCCAAAAAACTGTTTTTT
CASSLGTGAKKLFF
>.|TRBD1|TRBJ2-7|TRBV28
TGTGCCAGCAGACCTCGGGAAGGGGGCATCTACGAGCAGTACTTC
CASRPREGGIYEQYF
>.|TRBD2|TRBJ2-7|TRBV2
TGTGCCAGCAGTGGACTAGCGGGAGTTTCTTACGAGCAGTACTTC
CASSGLAGVSYEQYF
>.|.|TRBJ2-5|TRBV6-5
TGTGCCAGCAGTTACTCGACTTACCTTCAAGAGACCCAGTACTTC
CASSYSTYLQETQYF
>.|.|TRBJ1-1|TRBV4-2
TGTGCCAGCAGCCAAGATACCCGGGATGGCACTGAAGCTTTCTTT
CASSQDTRDGTEAFF
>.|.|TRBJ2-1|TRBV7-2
TGTGCCAGCAGCCCTCGGGAGTCCTACAATGAGCAGTTCTTC
CASSPRESYNEQFF
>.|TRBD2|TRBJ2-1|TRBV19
TGTGCCAGTGTAGCGGGATGGGGTAATGAGCAGTTCTTC
CASVAGWGNEQFF
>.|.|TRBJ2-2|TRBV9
TGTGCCAGCAGCGTAGAGTCGGCCGGGGAGCTGTTTTTT
CASSVESAGELFF
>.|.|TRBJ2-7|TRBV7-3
TGTGCCAGCAGCCCCCGGGGGTTCAACGAGCAGTACTTC
CASSPRGFNEQYF
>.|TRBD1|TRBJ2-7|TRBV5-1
TGCGCCAGCAGCGGGGGGACAGGGGTTTCCGAGCAGTACTTC
CASSGGTGVSEQYF
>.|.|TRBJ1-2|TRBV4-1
TGCGCCAGCAGCCAAGGGGGGCAGGTCTATGGCTACACCTTC
CASSQGGQVYGYTF
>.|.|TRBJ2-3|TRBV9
TGTGCCAGCAGCGAGGGGGACCCAGATACGCAGTATTTT
CASSEGDPDTQYF
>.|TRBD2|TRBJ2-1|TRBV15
TGTGCCACCAGCAGAGGTCCTTTAGCGGGGGGGCCGTTCAATGAGCAGTTCTTC
CATSRGPLAGGPFNEQFF
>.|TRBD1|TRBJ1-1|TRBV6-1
TGTGCCAGCAGTGACAGGACAGGGCGGGGGAGGAACACTGAAGCTTTCTTT
CASSDRTGRGRNTEAFF
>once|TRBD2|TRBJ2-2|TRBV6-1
TGTGCCGGAGCTGGTGGACTAGCGGCCGGGGAGCTGTTTTTT
CAGAGGLAAGELFF
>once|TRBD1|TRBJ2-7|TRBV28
TGTGCCAGCAGTCTCCGACAGGGAGAATACGAGCAGTACTTC
CASSLRQGEYEQYF
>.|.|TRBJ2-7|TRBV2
TGTGCCAGCAGTGAAGGACCGGGGACACTCTACGAGCAGTACTTC
CASSEGPGTLYEQYF
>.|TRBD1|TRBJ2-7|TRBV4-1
TGCGCCAGCAGTCTCGGGACAGCCAGGTCCTACGAGCAGTACTTC
CASSLGTARSYEQYF
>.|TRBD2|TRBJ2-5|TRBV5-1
TGCGCCAGCAGCTTGGTACTAGCGGGAGAGACCCAGTACTTC
CASSLVLAGETQYF
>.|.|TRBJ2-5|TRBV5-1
TGCGCCAGCAGGCCAGGGGTCCAAGAGACCCAGTACTTC
CASRPGVQETQYF
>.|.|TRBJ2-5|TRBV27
TGTGCCAGCAGTTTATCCACATATAACCAAGAGACCCAGTACTTC
CASSLSTYNQETQYF
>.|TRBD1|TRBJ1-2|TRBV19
TGTGCCAGTGCCCGGGACAGGGGTACCATTGGCTACACCTTC
CASARDRGTIGYTF
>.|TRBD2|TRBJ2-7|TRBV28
TGTGCCAGCAGTATAGGACTAGCGGGGTACGAGCAGTACTTC
CASSIGLAGYEQYF
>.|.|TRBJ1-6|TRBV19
TGTGCCAGTAGGACCGGGTCCCTTAATTCACCCCTCCACTTT
CASRTGSLNSPLHF